The rows below give T cell receptor beta chains drawn from one sample of a study of blood T cells in healthy people across ages. TCRdb re-analysed the 5' RACE reads in MiXCR, keeping a single row per CDR3 protein. This sample yields about 1.5 million distinct CDR3 sequences, of which less than 45% are seen a single time; approximately 4.1% belongs to the top ten. The sample consisted of blood. Every receptor here comes from a woman under 30 in good health. Each CDR3 is given with its conserved first and last residue. Each record gives: V gene, J gene, CDR3 length, CDR3 protein.

TRBV20-1	TRBJ2-7	18	CSASAKGRGGRNSDEQYF
TRBV4-1	TRBJ1-1	15	CASSLGQGAHTEAFF
TRBV5-6	TRBJ2-7	10	CAQRVYEQYF
TRBV18	TRBJ2-3	15	CASSPTDSTTDTQYF
TRBV5-5	TRBJ1-2	16	CASSLMGQPTNYGYTF
TRBV15	TRBJ2-2	12	CATSWNTGELFF
TRBV7-2	TRBJ1-6	16	CASSLVAGQRNSPLHF
TRBV20-1	TRBJ2-5	14	CSARGLEGVETQYF
TRBV10-3	TRBJ2-4	11	CAIILGYEQCF
TRBV29-1	TRBJ1-1	15	CSVPNPGRLNTEAFF
TRBV2	TRBJ2-1	14	CASSGTGISNEQFF
TRBV7-9	TRBJ1-1	18	CASSFAVTRHGSNTEAFF
TRBV4-3	TRBJ2-3	12	CASSDRADTQYF
TRBV6-1	TRBJ1-1	13	CASRYRGGTEAFF
TRBV7-9	TRBJ2-7	17	CASSLFSQGQETYEQYF
TRBV4-2	TRBJ1-1	14	CASSQDVRGTEAFF
TRBV4-3	TRBJ2-7	16	CASSQVSGRPYYEQYF
TRBV27	.	16	CASSLSRAGVPYEQYF
TRBV29-1	TRBJ2-7	11	CSVASGDEQYF
TRBV15	TRBJ2-1	15	CATSRDRVEYNEQFF
TRBV27	TRBJ2-1	13	CASSISSTVGQFF
TRBV4-2	TRBJ2-1	18	CASSQGWTSGTRYNEQFF
TRBV28	.	15	CASSTASGGAKTQYF
TRBV2	TRBJ2-1	14	CASGRLAGENEQFF
TRBV27	TRBJ2-7	18	CASSSPFWGQGAFYEQYF
TRBV7-8	TRBJ2-7	17	CASSLEWRGEYSYEQYF
TRBV2	TRBJ2-1	15	CASKGAGVSYNEQFF
TRBV29-1	TRBJ2-1	13	CGASLLTYNEQFF
TRBV7-2	TRBJ2-5	16	CASSPGLAGGQETQYF
TRBV6-2/TRBV6-3	TRBJ2-7	16	CASSYSWRAGTYEQYF
TRBV28	TRBJ1-4	13	CASQGGVDEKLFF
TRBV20-1	TRBJ2-7	16	CSVRDREQGYSYEQYF
TRBV6-6	TRBJ1-1	13	CASSYQSIAEAFF
TRBV12-3/TRBV12-4	TRBJ1-1	13	CASSASQNTEAFF
TRBV4-1	TRBJ1-1	15	CASTLEAGTVTEAFF
TRBV20-1	TRBJ1-5	17	CSATDPRSDYSNQPQHF
TRBV7-3	TRBJ1-6	13	CASSLDPGRSLHF
TRBV10-3	TRBJ1-3	16	CAISESRHSSRKSIYF
TRBV6-5	TRBJ1-6	13	CASMRQGNPPLHF
TRBV29-1	.	16	CSVEDGGGDSYNEQYF
TRBV5-6	TRBJ1-2	15	CASSLGMAPNYGYTF
TRBV20-1	TRBJ2-1	13	CSAPAGGDREQFF
TRBV20-1	TRBJ2-7	10	CSASGRVQYF
TRBV7-2	TRBJ2-1	15	CASSLGIAGGREQFF
TRBV6-5	TRBJ2-7	14	CASSARLRSYEQYF
TRBV6-1	TRBJ2-3	17	CASLRTKGDTGTDTQYF
TRBV5-4	TRBJ2-7	14	CASSLSGLAHEQYF
TRBV7-7	TRBJ2-1	16	CASSDSMAGAYNEQFF
TRBV4-2	TRBJ1-6	15	CASSQAQGRRSPLHF
TRBV27	TRBJ2-2	15	CASRFGGDGTGELFF
TRBV29-1	TRBJ1-2	14	CSVEDQDTALGYTF
TRBV30	TRBJ1-1	13	CAWSDGVNTEAFF
TRBV20-1	.	11	CSARGFDEQYF
TRBV12-3/TRBV12-4	TRBJ2-5	14	CASSLQGNGETQYF
TRBV11-2	TRBJ1-1	15	CASRRSGQAGTEAFF
TRBV7-9	TRBJ2-3	15	CASSTGTSDTDTQYF
TRBV30	TRBJ1-5	15	CAWAKRGGAVQPQHF
TRBV29-1	TRBJ2-3	18	CSVGGVPTSGGGTDTQYF
TRBV24-1	TRBJ2-5	13	CATGGPSRETQYF
TRBV15	TRBJ2-5	12	CATSGQKETQYF